One sample yielded the 23 T cell receptor beta chains listed below, sequenced in a study of pediatric ulcerative colitis. The rectum was sampled with one to two pinch biopsies at colonoscopy. Measured with immunoSEQ multiplex PCR; TCRdb has only the in-frame clones, and not every one. The table records approximately 22,000 clones, about 65% of them present only once. The specimen sequenced was gut tissue. The source is a boy between 10 and 17 years old with severe ulcerative colitis.

This chain links TRBV10-3 with TRBJ1-6; a weak D match, TRBD1 (5 bases). From germline, CDR1 is ENHRY and CDR2 SYGVKD. V dropped 6 bases and J dropped 4 bases, with 13 bases sitting between them. There are 15 residues in the CDR3. The CDR3 sequence: CAISSTGEYNSPLHF. The CDR3 coding sequence is TGTGCCATCAGCTCAACAGGAGAGTATAATTCACCCCTCCACTTT.

V usage is TRBV7-8 and J usage is TRBJ2-7; D possibly corresponds to TRBD2 (6 bases). Trimming removed 5 bases from V and 0 bases from J, with 17 bases in between. Germline CDR1 is SGHVS and CDR2 is FQNEAQ. The length of the CDR3 is 16 residues. The CDR3 DNA sequence: TGTGCCAGCAGCCCCAAGGAGGGCTTCAGCTCCTACGAGCAGTACTTC. Protein sequence: CASSPKEGFSSYEQYF.

This clone was found a few times. The rearrangement joins TRBV2 to TRBJ1-5; D gene unclear. Trimming took off 7 bases at V and 5 bases at J, with 9 bases between the two ends. The CDR3 covers 12 residues. Germline-derived CDR1 and CDR2 are SNHLY and FYNNEI. In DNA form, the CDR3 reads TGTGCCAGCAAGGCGGTCGATCAGCCCCAGCATTTT. It translates to CASKAVDQPQHF.

This chain links TRBV11-2 with TRBJ1-1; 7 bases agree with TRBD1. V lost 1 base, J lost 4 bases, and 9 bases stayed unmatched. The CDR3 sequence is 16 residues long. Germline values: CDR1 SGHAT, CDR2 FQNNGV. The CDR3 reads CASSLAAPGGGTEAFF. CDR3 bases: TGTGCCAGCAGCTTAGCGGCGCCAGGGGGAGGCACTGAAGCTTTCTTT.

This rearrangement joins TRBV6-6 to TRBJ1-2; D may be TRBD1 (6 bases). CDR3 length equals 16 residues. V was pared by 5 bases and J by 0 bases, with 16 bases between. CDR1 is MNHNY and CDR2 is SVGAGI in the germline V gene (reference sequence). The CDR3 nucleotides are TGTGCCAGCAGTCCCGACAGGTTTTTAGCTAACTATGGCTACACCTTC. It specifies CASSPDRFLANYGYTF.

The genes are TRBV10-3 and TRBJ1-2; the D is unclear. Between the trimmed V and J ends, which lost 11 bases and 2 bases, there was a span of 12 bases. Per the germline V gene, CDR1 is ENHRY and CDR2 is SYGVKD. This CDR3 spans 12 amino acids. The CDR3 spells CAAQRPNYGYTF. The CDR3 DNA reads TGTGCCGCACAGCGACCAAACTATGGCTACACCTTC.

The genes are TRBV6-9 and TRBJ2-1; D is unclear. This CDR3 comprises 11 residues. Germline V gene sequence: CDR1 MNHGY, CDR2 SVAAGI. Trimming cost V 10 bases and J 9 bases, with 13 bases left between them. Written as DNA, the CDR3 is TGTGCCACGAGACGTGGAACTGAGCAGTTCTTC. Its translation is CATRRGTEQFF.

The V call is TRBV19, the J call TRBJ1-4; D possibly corresponds to TRBD1 (5 bases). Trimming pared 5 bases from V and 11 bases from J, leaving 21 bases between. The germline gives CDR1 LNHDA, CDR2 SQIVND (reference sequence). The CDR3 covers 15 residues. For the CDR3, the DNA is TGTGCCAGTAGTGATGCCGGGACCGGACGTTTCAAACTGTTTTTT. Translated: CASSDAGTGRFKLFF.

The chain is built from TRBV30 and TRBJ1-2; D is undetermined. CDR1 is GTSNPN and CDR2 is SVGIG in the germline V gene (reference sequence). V lost 5 bases and J lost 8, with 9 bases in between. This CDR3 is built from 10 residues. The CDR3 sequence: CAWGRRGYTF. The CDR3 nucleotides are TGTGCCTGGGGCCGTCGGGGCTACACCTTC.

This clone was observed a few times. Its ends do not fully match the called genes, so a read error is possible. The gene calls are TRBV5-6 and TRBJ1-5, with D unresolved. CDR3 length equals 15 residues. The germline V gene encodes CDR1 SGHDT and CDR2 YYEEEE. CDR3 coding DNA: TGTGCCAGCAGCTTTCGGACGGGGAGCAGTCAGCCCCAGCATTTT. It specifies CASSFRTGSSQPQHF.

The rearrangement uses TRBV6-5 and TRBJ1-6; a possible D gene is TRBD1 (5 bases). The V end was cut by 8 bases, the J end by 4 bases, with 9 bases between. Germline V lookup: CDR1 MNHEY, CDR2 SVGAGI. The CDR3 is 13 amino acids. The CDR3 sequence is CASGTAYNSPLHF. Written as DNA, the CDR3 is TGTGCCAGCGGGACGGCGTATAATTCACCCCTCCACTTT.

The rearrangement links TRBV7-8 to TRBJ1-5; tentatively, D is TRBD1 (5 bases). Trimming shortened V by 5 bases and J by 4 bases, and 15 bases separated the two germline ends. The CDR3 is 15 amino acids. Germline assignment: CDR1 SGHVS and CDR2 FQNEAQ. This CDR3 is CASSIFTGENQPQHF. CDR3 nucleotides: TGTGCCAGCAGCATTTTTACAGGTGAAAATCAGCCCCAGCATTTT.

The chain is built from TRBV18 and TRBJ1-1; TRBD1 might be the D (5 bases). This CDR3 spans 16 amino acids. V was pared by 0 bases and J by 0 bases, with 11 bases between. Germline-derived CDR1 and CDR2 are KGHSH and LQKENI. The CDR3 loop is CASSPPGGEMNTEAFF. In DNA form, the CDR3 reads TGTGCCAGCTCACCACCGGGGGGGGAAATGAACACTGAAGCTTTCTTT.

The genes are TRBV7-3 and TRBJ2-1; D gene ambiguous. The V gene lost 3 bases and the J gene lost 4 bases, with 7 bases spanning the gap. The CDR3 is 13 amino acids. Germline CDR1 SGHTA, CDR2 FQGTGA. CDR3 sequence (DNA): TGTGCCAGCAGCTTGGACCGATACAATGAGCAGTTCTTC. Translating it yields CASSLDRYNEQFF.

The rearrangement joins TRBV13 to TRBJ2-6; D gene ambiguous. This CDR3 contains 14 residues. Germline values: CDR1 PRHDT, CDR2 FYEKMQ (reference sequence). Trimming took 3 bases from V and 4 from J, leaving 7 bases between them. CDR3 sequence reads: CASSFRSGANVLTF. The CDR3 DNA follows: TGTGCCAGCAGCTTCCGATCCGGGGCCAACGTCCTGACTTTC. Using reference TRBV13 and TRBJ2-6 for the parts outside the CDR3, the full variable domain is AAGVIQSPRHLIKEKRETATLKCYPIPRHDTVYWYQQGPGQDPQFLISFYEKMQSDKGSIPDRFSAQQFSDYHSELNMSSLELGDSALYFCASSFRSGANVLTFGAGSRLTVL.

The chain links TRBV29-1 to TRBJ1-2; D is uncertain. V gave up 6 bases and J gave up 5 bases, with 13 bases separating them. This CDR3 contains 12 residues. Germline CDR1 is SQVTM and CDR2 is ANQGSEA. The CDR3 region is CSVKTEEYGYTF. The CDR3 nucleotides are TGCAGCGTCAAGACGGAGGAGTATGGCTACACCTTC.

V usage is TRBV6-5 and J usage is TRBJ2-1; D tentatively fits TRBD1 or TRBD2 (5 bases each). The germline V and J ends were trimmed by 0 bases and 7 bases, with 10 bases remaining between them. CDR3 length: 14 amino acids. Per the germline V gene, CDR1 is MNHEY and CDR2 is SVGAGI. CDR3 sequence: CASSYSLGVNEQFF. Here the CDR3 DNA reads TGTGCCAGCAGTTACTCTCTGGGGGTTAATGAGCAGTTCTTC.

V usage is TRBV11-1 and J usage is TRBJ2-3; D ambiguous. This CDR3 is built from 14 residues. Germline-derived CDR1 and CDR2 are SGHAT and FQDESV (reference sequence). Trimming cost V 3 bases and J 3 bases, with 10 bases left between them. CDR3 sequence (DNA): TGTGCCAGCAGCTTGGGTTGGCAAACAGATACGCAGTATTTT. Amino acids: CASSLGWQTDTQYF.

The chain has TRBV28 and TRBJ2-4; 8 nucleotides agree with TRBD2. This CDR3 is 14 amino acids long. J lost 6 bases, V lost 2 bases, and 3 bases had no gene match. Looked up from germline, CDR1 is MDHEN and CDR2 is SYDVKM. The CDR3 here is CASSLVSGVNIQYF. DNA for the CDR3: TGTGCCAGCAGTTTAGTTAGCGGGGTAAACATTCAGTACTTC.

This chain joins TRBV5-6 and TRBJ1-6; 9 nucleotides match TRBD1. The germline CDR1 and CDR2 sequences are SGHDT and YYEEEE. The junction had 7 bases not matched to a gene; V was cut back by 5 bases and J by 10 bases. CDR3 length: 14 amino acids. The CDR3 is CASRPTGGRSPLHF. The CDR3 DNA is TGTGCCAGCAGACCCACAGGGGGCAGATCACCCCTCCACTTT. Using reference TRBV5-6 and TRBJ1-6 for the parts outside the CDR3, the full variable domain is DAGVTQSPTHLIKTRGQQVTLRCSPKSGHDTVSWYQQALGQGPQFIFQYYEEEERQRGNFPDRFSGHQFPNYSSELNVNALLLGDSALYLCASRPTGGRSPLHFGNGTRLTVT.

This clone was picked up a small number of times. This chain joins TRBV7-2 and TRBJ2-7; D is uncertain. CDR1 is SGHTA, CDR2 FQGNSA, per germline. V was pared by 5 bases and J by 12 bases, with 17 bases between. The CDR3 extends over 12 amino acids. Here the CDR3 DNA reads TGTGCCAGCAGCCCAGGCTGGGCGGAGTTGTACTTC. It encodes CASSPGWAELYF.

This chain joins TRBV5-8 and TRBJ2-1; D possibly corresponds to TRBD2 (5 bases). V was clipped by 5 bases and J by 1 base, with 28 bases between them. The germline gives CDR1 SGHTS, CDR2 YDEGEE. The length of the CDR3 is 20 residues. CDR3 nucleotide sequence: TGTGCCAGCAGATACCGGGAAGGCGCCCGTAACCTTTTATCCTACAATGAGCAGTTCTTC. Its protein product is CASRYREGARNLLSYNEQFF.

This clone was seen a single time. The genes are TRBV19 and TRBJ2-7; D is possibly TRBD1 (6 bases). The CDR3 sequence is 14 residues long. V was pared by 3 bases and J by 2 bases, with 11 bases between. The germline CDR1 and CDR2 sequences are LNHDA and SQIVND (reference sequence). The chain's CDR3 is CASSIRTETYEQYF. CDR3 in DNA: TGTGCCAGTAGTATTCGGACAGAGACCTACGAGCAGTACTTC.